The next 25 T cell receptor beta chains were all read from a single sample in a study of beta chain features in type 1 diabetes. Expressed TCRB transcripts were sequenced because the isolated RNA had all been reverse transcribed beforehand. Produced via immunoSEQ multiplex PCR; TCRdb's table is partial and in-frame only. The table records a few hundred thousand clones, about 18% of them present only once. The source material was naive CD4+ T cells from blood. The receptors shown here come from a woman aged 18-35 years in good health.

This clone was counted a few times. The chain recombines TRBV5-1 with TRBJ2-3; 14 bases are a match to TRBD2. V was clipped by 4 bases and J by 2 bases; unmatched bases: 3. CDR1 is SGHRS, CDR2 YFSETQ, per germline. The CDR3 consists of 16 residues. The chain's CDR3 is CASSPGLAGDTDTQYF. In nucleotides, the CDR3 is TGCGCCAGCAGCCCGGGACTAGCGGGGGACACAGATACGCAGTATTTT.

This clone was seen only a few times. The chain couples TRBV5-1 to TRBJ1-1; TRBD1 matches at 10 bases. Germline V CDR1 and CDR2: SGHRS, YFSETQ. V lost 4 bases and J lost 1; bases outside the gene matches: 4. The CDR3 covers 15 residues. CDR3 amino acids: CASSTRQGANTEAFF. CDR3 sequence (DNA): TGCGCCAGCAGCACTAGACAGGGGGCGAACACTGAAGCTTTCTTT.

This clone was seen a handful of times. The chain has TRBV30 and TRBJ1-4; D is ambiguous. Looked up from germline, CDR1 is GTSNPN and CDR2 is SVGIG (reference sequence). With 3 bases removed from V and 7 bases from J, the gap between germline ends came to 12 bases. The CDR3 length is 13 residues. The chain's CDR3 is CAWSGQPGEKLFF. The CDR3 region has the DNA TGTGCCTGGAGCGGCCAGCCAGGTGAAAAACTGTTTTTT.

The chain carries TRBV19 and TRBJ1-6; 7 bases match TRBD1. The CDR3 has 13 amino acids. V lost 5 bases to trimming and J lost 8 bases; unmatched junction nucleotides: 3. Germline-derived CDR1 and CDR2 are LNHDA and SQIVND (reference sequence). The CDR3 nucleotides are TGTGCCAGTAGTTACAGGGGACATTCACCCCTCCACTTT. The encoded protein is CASSYRGHSPLHF.

This clone has only a few counts. The chain uses TRBV18 and TRBJ1-5; unclear D gene. CDR1 is KGHSH and CDR2 is LQKENI in the germline V gene. Between the trimmed V and J ends, which lost 8 bases and 5 bases, there was a span of 13 bases. The CDR3 runs to 13 residues. CDR3 amino acids: CASAGGRDQPQHF. The CDR3 bases are TGTGCCAGCGCCGGTGGGAGGGATCAGCCCCAGCATTTT.

A remark on this clone: Other nucleotide sequences in the sample specify the same CDR3. The chain is built from TRBV4-1 and TRBJ2-7; 9 positions match TRBD2. The germline V gene encodes CDR1 MGHRA and CDR2 YSYEKL. Trimming took 1 base from V and 2 from J; bases not matched to a gene: 3. This CDR3 region has 15 residues. CDR3 nucleotide sequence: TGCGCCAGCAGCCAAGGCTTAGCGGGAGCCTACGAGCAGTACTTC. It specifies CASSQGLAGAYEQYF.

The chain carries TRBV25-1 and TRBJ2-4, with 15 bases matching TRBD2. Trimming removed 4 bases from V and 7 bases from J; junction bases left unmatched: 11. The CDR3 consists of 18 residues. The germline CDR1 and CDR2 sequences are MGHDK and SYGVNS. The DNA for the CDR3 is TGTGCCAGCAGTGGAACTCTCGGGACTAGCGGGAGGACGAACATTCAGTACTTC. Residues: CASSGTLGTSGRTNIQYF.

This chain joins TRBV7-9 and TRBJ2-5, with TRBD2 matching over 10 bases. V was pared by 2 bases and J by 4 bases, with 4 bases of the junction left unmatched. This CDR3 has 15 amino acids. Germline CDR1 is SEHNR and CDR2 is FQNEAQ (reference sequence). CDR3 amino acids: CASSLSGLAVETQYF. CDR3 sequence (DNA): TGTGCCAGCAGCTTATCAGGACTAGCGGTAGAGACCCAGTACTTC.

The chain joins TRBV5-4 to TRBJ2-4; TRBD2 is a possible D gene (5 bases). Trimming left V 0 bases short and J 5 bases short, with 15 bases between. Germline-derived CDR1 and CDR2 are SGHNT and YYREEE (reference sequence). The CDR3 is made up of 16 amino acids. Here the CDR3 DNA reads TGTGCCAGCAGCTTGGGGCCTACCCCCGGGGAAAACATTCAGTACTTC. It codes for CASSLGPTPGENIQYF.

This clone has only a few counts. The chain is built from TRBV29-1 and TRBJ1-1, with D unresolved. The CDR3 loop spans 13 amino acids. V was cut by 6 bases and J by 7 bases, with 18 bases left in between. Germline CDR1 and CDR2: SQVTM and ANQGSEA. The CDR3 sequence: CSVLKKLFGEAFF. The CDR3 DNA reads TGCAGCGTCCTTAAAAAACTATTCGGTGAAGCTTTCTTT.

This chain joins TRBV7-9 and TRBJ1-4; D may be TRBD1 (6 bases). This CDR3 is built from 14 residues. Germline V gives CDR1 SEHNR, CDR2 FQNEAQ (reference sequence). V lost 1 base and J lost 8, with 11 bases in between. The CDR3 nucleotides read TGTGCCAGCAGCTTAGTTCCAGGGGAGGAAAAACTGTTTTTT. As protein: CASSLVPGEEKLFF.

In its sample, this clone was seen a few times. This sequence joins TRBV25-1 and TRBJ2-1; possible D gene TRBD2, 7 bases. Per germline, CDR1 MGHDK and CDR2 SYGVNS. V dropped 3 bases and J dropped 0 bases, with 12 bases sitting between them. This CDR3 comprises 16 residues. The chain's CDR3 is CASSERAGASYNEQFF. Written as DNA, the CDR3 is TGTGCCAGCAGTGAGCGCGCGGGGGCCTCCTACAATGAGCAGTTCTTC.

This clone was observed a handful of times. The chain combines TRBV15 with TRBJ2-5, with D possibly matching TRBD2 (5 bases). Germline V gives CDR1 LNHNV, CDR2 YYDKDF (reference sequence). The CDR3 length is 14 residues. V was clipped by 1 base and J by 2 bases, with 8 bases between them. CDR3: CATSRGGNQETQYF. The CDR3 nucleotides read TGTGCCACCAGCAGAGGAGGGAATCAAGAGACCCAGTACTTC.

This clone was seen only a few times. The gene calls are TRBV7-8 and TRBJ2-3, with 8 nucleotides matching TRBD2. V dropped 6 bases and J dropped 2; count of bases not matched to a gene: 4. There are 14 residues in the CDR3. The germline CDR1 and CDR2 sequences are SGHVS and FQNEAQ. In DNA form, the CDR3 reads TGTGCCAGCAGTTTTAGCGGGACCACAGATACGCAGTATTTT. Translating it yields CASSFSGTTDTQYF.

This clone was seen only a few times. The chain has TRBV5-6 and TRBJ2-6; TRBD1 might be the D (6 bases). V was pared by 4 bases and J by 0 bases, with 14 bases between. This CDR3 comprises 17 residues. Germline-derived CDR1 and CDR2 are SGHDT and YYEEEE. CDR3 sequence reads: CASSPWTVNSGANVLTF. CDR3 bases: TGTGCCAGCAGCCCCTGGACAGTCAACTCTGGGGCCAACGTCCTGACTTTC. The complete variable domain, with remaining parts taken from reference TRBV5-6 and TRBJ2-6, reads DAGVTQSPTHLIKTRGQQVTLRCSPKSGHDTVSWYQQALGQGPQFIFQYYEEEERQRGNFPDRFSGHQFPNYSSELNVNALLLGDSALYLCASSPWTVNSGANVLTFGAGSRLTVL.

This clone was observed a few times. The same CDR3 can be traced to other DNA sequences in this sample. The V and J genes are TRBV14 and TRBJ2-2; D is unclear. Germline V lookup: CDR1 SGHDN, CDR2 FVKESK. CDR3 length: 14 amino acids. Trimming left V 0 bases short and J 1 base short, with 3 bases between. CDR3 DNA: TGTGCCAGCAGCCAAGACCTGAACACCGGGGAGCTGTTTTTT. Protein sequence: CASSQDLNTGELFF.

This sequence joins TRBV5-1 and TRBJ2-6, with D possibly being TRBD1 (6 bases). Germline lookup yields CDR1 SGHRS and CDR2 YFSETQ. With 2 bases removed from V and 8 bases from J, the gap between germline ends came to 11 bases. CDR3 length: 14 residues. The CDR3 sequence is CASSFTGSTNVLTF. In nucleotides, the CDR3 is TGCGCCAGCAGCTTCACAGGGAGTACCAACGTCCTGACTTTC. Variable domain in full (rest from reference TRBV5-1 and TRBJ2-6): KAGVTQTPRYLIKTRGQQVTLSCSPISGHRSVSWYQQTPGQGLQFLFEYFSETQRNKGNFPGRFSGRQFSNSRSEMNVSTLELGDSALYLCASSFTGSTNVLTFGAGSRLTVL.

This clone was counted only a few times. The gene calls are TRBV4-1 and TRBJ1-2, with 8 bases identical to TRBD1. Germline V lookup: CDR1 MGHRA, CDR2 YSYEKL. The CDR3 loop spans 15 amino acids. V was clipped by 4 bases and J by 5 bases; unmatched bases: 9. CDR3 protein: CASSRTGQEKYGYTF. The DNA of the CDR3 is TGCGCCAGCAGCCGCACGGGACAGGAGAAATATGGCTACACCTTC.

This chain joins TRBV7-9 and TRBJ1-1; 7 bases map to TRBD1. Trimming removed 0 bases from V and 7 bases from J; junction bases left unmatched: 2. From germline, CDR1 is SEHNR and CDR2 FQNEAQ (reference sequence). The CDR3 covers 13 residues. CDR3 DNA sequence: TGTGCCAGCAGCTTAGCAGGGGGCAATGAAGCTTTCTTT. Its translation: CASSLAGGNEAFF.

This clone has more than one count but fewer than ten. The chain has TRBV6-5 and TRBJ1-2; maybe TRBD1 (6 bases). The germline CDR1 and CDR2 sequences are MNHEY and SVGAGI. Trimming took 7 bases from V and 9 from J, leaving 15 bases between them. This CDR3 has 12 amino acids. The CDR3 DNA reads as TGTGCCAGCATCAACAGGGTGGGGAGCTACACCTTC. Its translation is CASINRVGSYTF.

V is TRBV7-2 and J is TRBJ1-5; 8 bases agree with TRBD1. The CDR3 length is 16 residues. With 5 bases clipped from V and 4 bases from J, the junction kept 10 bases outside the gene matches. Germline-derived CDR1 and CDR2 are SGHTA and FQGNSA. DNA of the CDR3: TGTGCCAGCAGCCGCGGCGGCAGGGGGCTTAATCAGCCCCAGCATTTT. This translates into CASSRGGRGLNQPQHF.

V is TRBV30 and J is TRBJ1-2, with D unresolved. The CDR3 has 14 residues. The V and J ends lost 1 base and 6 bases respectively, with 15 bases between them. Germline-derived CDR1 and CDR2 are GTSNPN and SVGIG (reference sequence). CDR3 DNA sequence: TGTGCCTGGAGTGGTCGATTACAGAGCCATGGCTACACCTTC. It yields the protein CAWSGRLQSHGYTF.

The rearrangement links TRBV9 to TRBJ2-5; a possible D gene is TRBD1 (5 bases). From germline, CDR1 is SGDLS and CDR2 YYNGEE. Trimming took 3 bases from V and 5 from J, leaving 17 bases between them. This CDR3 spans 15 amino acids. The CDR3 DNA is TGTGCCAGCAGCGGCATGGGGCAGACGAGGGAGACCCAGTACTTC. The encoded protein is CASSGMGQTRETQYF.

This chain connects TRBV30 to TRBJ2-3, with D tentatively TRBD2 (7 bases). The length of the CDR3 is 15 residues. V was trimmed by 3 bases and J by 0 bases, leaving 13 bases between them. Per the germline V gene, CDR1 is GTSNPN and CDR2 is SVGIG (reference sequence). The CDR3 region has the DNA TGTGCCTGGAGCCGGGGGGCTAGCAGCACAGATACGCAGTATTTT. It specifies CAWSRGASSTDTQYF.

This sequence joins TRBV15 and TRBJ2-5; D may be TRBD2 (5 bases). V was clipped by 1 base and J by 2 bases, with 8 bases between them. CDR3 size: 14 residues. The germline CDR1 and CDR2 sequences are LNHNV and YYDKDF (reference sequence). CDR3 nucleotide sequence: TGTGCCACCAGCAGAGGAGGGCCTCAAGAGACCCAGTACTTC. Its translation is CATSRGGPQETQYF.